Sequencing of this T cell receptor (beta chain) was carried out in a study of blood T cells in healthy people across ages. Across the study: Template switching retrieved approximately one barcoded beta molecule for each two T cells.

Study-wide results and caveats: No one knew whether donors had CMV, which possibly confounded expanded clonotype changes. TCR beta diversity, measured per million T cells, fell in a roughly linear way with age.

It was with a sample-barcoded 5' primer and a J-beta primer mix that a second PCR of roughly 7 to 12 cycles was run. One entry per CDR3 protein results from TCRdb running MiXCR on the 5' RACE reads. Of about 640,000 distinct CDR3 sequences detected, 58% appear once; the ten largest clones hold more than 35%. With regard to this clonotype: Its antigen is not identified.

The TCR sequence derives from a man between 60 and 75 years old in good health. Sequenced input: blood.

This CDR3 is CSARDGVAQETQYF. In DNA form, the CDR3 reads TGCAGTGCTAGAGATGGGGTAGCGCAAGAGACCCAGTACTTC. The chain uses TRBV20-1 and TRBJ2-5, with TRBD2 as a possible D gene (5 bases). The germline V gene encodes CDR1 DFQATT and CDR2 SNEGSKA (reference sequence). The CDR3 sequence is 14 residues long. Trimming cost V 0 bases and J 2 bases, with 10 bases left between them.